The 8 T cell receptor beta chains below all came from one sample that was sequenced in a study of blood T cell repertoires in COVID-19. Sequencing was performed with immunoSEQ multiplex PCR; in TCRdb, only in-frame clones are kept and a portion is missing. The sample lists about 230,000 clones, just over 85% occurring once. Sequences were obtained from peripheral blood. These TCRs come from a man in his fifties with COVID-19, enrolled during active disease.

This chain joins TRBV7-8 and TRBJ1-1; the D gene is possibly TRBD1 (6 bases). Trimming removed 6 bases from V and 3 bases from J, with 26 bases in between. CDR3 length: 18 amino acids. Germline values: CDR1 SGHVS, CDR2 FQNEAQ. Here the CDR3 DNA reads TGTGCCAGCAGGATATCGGGGTGGGCGACAGGCTCTGACACTGAAGCTTTCTTT. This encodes CASRISGWATGSDTEAFF.

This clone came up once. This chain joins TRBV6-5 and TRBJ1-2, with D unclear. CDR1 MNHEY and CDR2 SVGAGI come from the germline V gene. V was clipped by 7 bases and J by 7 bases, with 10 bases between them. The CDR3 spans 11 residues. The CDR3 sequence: CASTQGGGYTF. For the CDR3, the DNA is TGTGCCAGCACCCAAGGCGGTGGCTACACCTTC.

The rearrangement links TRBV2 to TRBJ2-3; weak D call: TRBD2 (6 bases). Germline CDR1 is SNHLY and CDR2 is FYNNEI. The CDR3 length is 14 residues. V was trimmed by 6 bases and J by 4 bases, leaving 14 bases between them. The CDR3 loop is CASRSWGRSDTQYF. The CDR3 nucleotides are TGTGCCAGCAGGTCTTGGGGGAGGTCAGATACGCAGTATTTT.

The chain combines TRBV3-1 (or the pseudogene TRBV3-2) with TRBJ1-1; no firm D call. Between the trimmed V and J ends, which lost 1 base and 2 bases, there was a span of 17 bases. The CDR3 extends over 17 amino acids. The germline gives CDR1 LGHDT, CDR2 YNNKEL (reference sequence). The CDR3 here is CASSQVGGKTANTEAFF. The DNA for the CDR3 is TGTGCCAGCAGCCAAGTTGGCGGCAAAACCGCAAACACTGAAGCTTTCTTT.

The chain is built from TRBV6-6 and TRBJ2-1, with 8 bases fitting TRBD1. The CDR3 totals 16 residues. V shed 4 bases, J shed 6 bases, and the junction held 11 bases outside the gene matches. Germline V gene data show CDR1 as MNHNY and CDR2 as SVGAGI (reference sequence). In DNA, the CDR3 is TGTGCCAGCAGTTCCCCCCATGGACAGGGTTCCAATGAGCAGTTCTTC. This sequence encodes CASSSPHGQGSNEQFF.

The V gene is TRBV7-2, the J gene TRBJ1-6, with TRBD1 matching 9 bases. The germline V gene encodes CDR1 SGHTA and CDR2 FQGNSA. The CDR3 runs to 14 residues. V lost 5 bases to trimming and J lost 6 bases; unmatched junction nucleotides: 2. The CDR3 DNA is TGTGCCAGCAGCCCGGGACAGGGTAATTCACCCCTCCACTTT. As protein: CASSPGQGNSPLHF.

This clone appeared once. The CDR3 nucleotides read TGCGCCAGCAGCCTGGCCGTGACTAGCGGGAGGGGGGGCTTCCACGAGCAGTACTTC. This codes for CASSLAVTSGRGGFHEQYF. This rearrangement joins TRBV5-1 to TRBJ2-7; TRBD2 matches 14 bases. The CDR3 covers 19 residues. In germline, CDR1 is SGHRS, CDR2 YFSETQ. J was trimmed by 5 bases and V by 4 bases; bases with no gene match: 17.

CDR3 DNA: TGCGCCAGCAGCTTGGGTCCGACTAATGAAAAACTGTTTTTT. This sequence encodes CASSLGPTNEKLFF. The V gene is TRBV5-1, the J gene TRBJ1-4; no reliable D call. CDR1 is SGHRS, CDR2 YFSETQ, per germline. V was clipped by 0 bases and J by 2 bases, with 5 bases between them. The CDR3 is made up of 14 amino acids.